Below, 26 T cell receptor beta chains from the same sample are listed, as sequenced in a study of blood T cell repertoires in COVID-19. Only in-frame clones appear in the TCRdb table, and some are missing; sequencing was by immunoSEQ multiplex PCR. The sample records some 83,000 clones, 60% to 80% being singletons. Specimen: peripheral blood. The source of these receptors is an elderly woman with acute or convalescent COVID-19.

This sequence joins TRBV5-1 and TRBJ1-3; TRBD1 agrees at 7 bases. Trimming cost V 2 bases and J 4 bases; bases outside gene matches: 9. Germline lookup yields CDR1 SGHRS and CDR2 YFSETQ. This CDR3 is built from 16 residues. The CDR3 is CASSFGDRAPGNTIYF. The DNA for the CDR3 is TGCGCCAGCAGCTTCGGCGACAGGGCACCCGGAAACACCATATATTTT.

V gene TRBV5-1 combines with J gene TRBJ1-6; 7 bases fit TRBD1. The CDR3 is made up of 14 amino acids. Germline V CDR1 and CDR2: SGHRS, YFSETQ. Unmatched junction bases numbered 6, after V lost 4 bases and J lost 8 bases. CDR3 region: CASSRDSGYSPLHF. The CDR3, as DNA: TGCGCCAGCAGCCGGGACAGCGGTTATTCACCCCTCCACTTT.

In this sample, this clone turned up a few times. The CDR3 DNA reads TGTGCCAGTGGAGACAGGGGGAACACTGAAGCTTTCTTT. This gives the protein CASGDRGNTEAFF. The chain combines TRBV19 with TRBJ1-1, with TRBD1 identical over 8 bases. The CDR3 runs 13 residues. Per the germline V gene, CDR1 is LNHDA and CDR2 is SQIVND (reference sequence). V was pared by 8 bases and J by 1 base, with 3 bases of the junction left unmatched.

The J gene is TRBJ1-6, the V gene TRBV7-2; D may be TRBD1 (5 bases). CDR3 length: 14 residues. The germline V and J ends were trimmed by 5 bases and 6 bases, with 11 bases remaining between them. CDR1 SGHTA and CDR2 FQGNSA come from the germline V gene. This chain's CDR3 is CASSPGLSNSPLHF. For the CDR3, the DNA is TGTGCCAGCAGCCCGGGACTGAGTAATTCACCCCTCCACTTT.

This clone has a handful of counts. The chain links TRBV7-9 to TRBJ2-7, with 9 bases lining up with TRBD2. Germline CDR1 and CDR2: SEHNR and FQNEAQ (reference sequence). The V gene end was trimmed by 5 bases and the J gene end by 3 bases; junction bases not matched to a gene: 8. CDR3 size: 15 residues. CDR3: CASSTRTSAGYEQYF. CDR3 sequence (DNA): TGTGCCAGCAGCACCCGGACTAGCGCTGGCTACGAGCAGTACTTC.

The chain is built from TRBV2 and TRBJ1-6, with no clear D. There are 15 residues in the CDR3. Trimming took off 2 bases at V and 10 bases at J, with 15 bases between the two ends. Per germline, CDR1 SNHLY and CDR2 FYNNEI. CDR3 sequence (DNA): TGTGCCAGCAGTGAATACGGCGTGGCGGGCTCACCCCTCCACTTT. It translates to CASSEYGVAGSPLHF.

The chain is built from TRBV6-5 and TRBJ1-6; possibly TRBD1 for D (5 bases). Germline CDR1 MNHEY, CDR2 SVGAGI. The CDR3 length is 14 residues. Trimming cost V 6 bases and J 9 bases, with 15 bases left between them. The CDR3 region has the DNA TGTGCCAGCAGGTCCGGGGGGGTGCGTTCACCCCTCCACTTT. Protein sequence: CASRSGGVRSPLHF.

The rearrangement links TRBV6-5 to TRBJ1-5; 8 bases agree with TRBD1. The V gene end was trimmed by 5 bases and the J gene end by 7 bases; junction bases not matched to a gene: 10. The CDR3 is made up of 15 amino acids. Germline V gene sequence: CDR1 MNHEY, CDR2 SVGAGI. Here the CDR3 reads CASSRGTGGRQPQHF. In nucleotides, the CDR3 is TGTGCCAGCAGTCGGGGGACAGGAGGACGCCAGCCCCAGCATTTT.

The count of this clone is one. This rearrangement joins TRBV10-3 to TRBJ2-7, with 7 bases matching TRBD1. Germline CDR1 is ENHRY and CDR2 is SYGVKD. The CDR3 has 13 residues. J gave up 5 bases and V 2 bases, and 3 bases lay outside the gene matches. The CDR3: CAISELTGNEQYF. The CDR3 bases are TGTGCCATCAGTGAGCTGACAGGGAACGAGCAGTACTTC.

In this sample, this clone turned up a few times. This chain uses TRBV5-6 with TRBJ1-5; no clear D gene. Germline-derived CDR1 and CDR2 are SGHDT and YYEEEE. With 1 base removed from V and 9 bases from J, the gap between germline ends came to 8 bases. This CDR3 has 12 residues. The CDR3 reads CASSLRGRPQHF. Here the CDR3 DNA reads TGTGCCAGCAGCTTGAGAGGCCGGCCCCAGCATTTT.

This clone was detected only once. The chain recombines TRBV19 with TRBJ1-1, with 11 bases identical to TRBD1. J was trimmed by 3 bases and V by 8 bases; bases with no gene match: 2. The CDR3 consists of 13 residues. Germline lookup yields CDR1 LNHDA and CDR2 SQIVND (reference sequence). The CDR3 protein is CASGQGADTEAFF. In DNA form, the CDR3 reads TGTGCCAGTGGACAGGGGGCCGACACTGAAGCTTTCTTT.

The gene calls are TRBV7-9 and TRBJ1-2; D unresolved. CDR3 size: 15 residues. Per the germline V gene, CDR1 is SEHNR and CDR2 is FQNEAQ (reference sequence). The V end lost 0 bases, the J end lost 0 bases, and 8 bases lay between the germline ends. The CDR3 DNA reads TGTGCCAGCAGCTTAGCCTCCGGGGCTAACTATGGCTACACCTTC. It is translated as CASSLASGANYGYTF.

The chain links TRBV4-3 to TRBJ1-2; D remains unclear. V was pared by 1 base and J by 6 bases, with 9 bases between. In germline, CDR1 is LGHNA, CDR2 YSLEER. This CDR3 spans 13 amino acids. CDR3 sequence reads: CASSQGRSDGYTF. The CDR3 bases are TGCGCCAGCAGCCAAGGGAGATCTGATGGCTACACCTTC.

This chain connects TRBV21-1 to TRBJ1-2. TRBV21-1 is an annotated pseudogene. The length of the CDR3 is 11 residues. The CDR3 bases are TGTGCCAGCAGCAAAAGAGTTGGCTACACCTTC. Amino acid sequence: CASSKRVGYTF.

V and J are TRBV6-5 and TRBJ1-1; D is unresolved. The CDR3 spans 14 residues. The V gene's germline CDR1 is MNHEY and CDR2 SVGAGI. Deletions cut 0 bases from V and 5 bases from J, with 10 bases between. CDR3: CASSYSWAWTEAFF. CDR3 sequence (DNA): TGTGCCAGCAGTTACTCGTGGGCTTGGACTGAAGCTTTCTTT.

The CDR3 is CASSLGEGTEQYF. The CDR3 DNA reads as TGTGCCAGCAGCTTAGGTGAGGGAACCGAGCAGTACTTC. The V call is TRBV7-2, the J call TRBJ2-7, with D possibly being TRBD2 (5 bases). The CDR3 consists of 13 residues. CDR1 SGHTA and CDR2 FQGNSA come from the germline V gene. The V end was cut by 1 base, the J end by 6 bases, with 10 bases between. The whole variable domain, filled in from reference TRBV7-2 and TRBJ2-7, reads GAGVSQSPSNKVTEKGKDVELRCDPISGHTALYWYRQSLGQGLEFLIYFQGNSAPDKSGLPSDRFSAERTGGSVSTLTIQRTQQEDSAVYLCASSLGEGTEQYFGPGTRLTVT.

The chain links TRBV19 to TRBJ1-1, with a possible D match to TRBD1 (6 bases). Between the trimmed V and J ends, which lost 5 bases and 5 bases, there was a span of 24 bases. The CDR3 runs 17 residues. Germline V CDR1 and CDR2: LNHDA, SQIVND (reference sequence). In DNA, the CDR3 is TGTGCCAGTAGTCCCCAGGGCACCTTAGGGGGTAGTACTGAAGCTTTCTTT. This sequence encodes CASSPQGTLGGSTEAFF.

The chain carries TRBV2 and TRBJ1-1, with D perhaps matching TRBD1 (5 bases). The germline gives CDR1 SNHLY, CDR2 FYNNEI. The CDR3 sequence is 20 residues long. Trimming removed 5 bases from V and 1 base from J, with 29 bases in between. The CDR3 loop reads CASSRPGVHIPTGRNTEAFF. Written as DNA, the CDR3 is TGTGCCAGCAGTCGCCCGGGGGTTCATATCCCTACCGGGAGGAACACTGAAGCTTTCTTT. Together with reference TRBV2 and TRBJ1-1, the CDR3 gives the full variable domain: EPEVTQTPSHQVTQMGQEVILRCVPISNHLYFYWYRQILGQKVEFLVSFYNNEISEKSEIFDDQFSVERPDGSNFTLKIRSTKLEDSAMYFCASSRPGVHIPTGRNTEAFFGQGTRLTVV.

The chain employs TRBV24-1 and TRBJ1-2; 7 bases align to TRBD1. With 4 bases clipped from V and 8 bases from J, the junction kept 12 bases outside the gene matches. Germline CDR1 KGHDR, CDR2 SFDVKD. The CDR3 runs 15 residues. Here the CDR3 DNA reads TGTGCCACCAGTGACACGAGACAGGGAGTATACGGCTACACCTTC. It yields the protein CATSDTRQGVYGYTF.

The chain links TRBV5-5 to TRBJ2-7; 8 bases map to TRBD1. The CDR3 consists of 16 residues. Unmatched junction bases numbered 9, after V lost 4 bases and J lost 0 bases. Germline loops: CDR1 SGHKS, CDR2 YYEKEE (reference sequence). The CDR3 is CASSHAAGQASYEQYF. The CDR3 nucleotides are TGTGCCAGCAGCCATGCGGCGGGACAGGCCTCCTACGAGCAGTACTTC.

The chain joins TRBV19 to TRBJ2-1; D is perhaps TRBD2 (6 bases). The V gene lost 5 bases and the J gene lost 2 bases, with 22 bases spanning the gap. Germline V gene sequence: CDR1 LNHDA, CDR2 SQIVND (reference sequence). This CDR3 region has 18 residues. CDR3 region: CASSPRVQDGGAYNEQFF. The DNA for the CDR3 is TGTGCCAGTAGTCCGAGGGTCCAAGACGGGGGAGCCTACAATGAGCAGTTCTTC.

V is TRBV10-3 and J is TRBJ1-4; 8 nucleotides match TRBD1. The germline gives CDR1 ENHRY, CDR2 SYGVKD. This CDR3 is 16 amino acids long. Trimming cost V 2 bases and J 8 bases; bases outside gene matches: 10. The CDR3 spells CAISEPRTGNGEKLFF. CDR3 coding DNA: TGTGCCATCAGTGAGCCAAGGACAGGGAATGGAGAAAAACTGTTTTTT.

This chain links TRBV28 with TRBJ1-5; 12 bases line up with TRBD1. Germline V gives CDR1 MDHEN, CDR2 SYDVKM. This CDR3 is built from 14 residues. Germline trimming cut 7 bases from V and 7 bases from J; bases unmatched to any gene: 5. Here the CDR3 DNA reads TGTGCCAGCATCCCGGGACAGGGGGCCCAGCCCCAGCATTTT. Its translation: CASIPGQGAQPQHF.

This clone was found once. One end of the junction is discordant with germline, which a read error may explain. This same CDR3 is encoded by further DNA sequences in the sample. This chain connects TRBV2 to TRBJ1-1, with unresolved D. The CDR3 length is 11 residues. The V gene's germline CDR1 is SNHLY and CDR2 FYNNEI. DNA for the CDR3: TGCGCCAGCAAGCTGAACACTGAAGCTTTCTTT. It translates to CASKLNTEAFF.

V gene TRBV6-5 combines with J gene TRBJ1-5; D possibly corresponds to TRBD1 (6 bases). This CDR3 is 15 amino acids long. Trimming removed 5 bases from V and 2 bases from J, with 13 bases in between. From germline, CDR1 is MNHEY and CDR2 SVGAGI. CDR3 in DNA: TGTGCCAGCAGTAGTAGGCAGGGGCGCAATCAGCCCCAGCATTTT. Its translation: CASSSRQGRNQPQHF.

The chain recombines TRBV9 with TRBJ1-3; D is possibly TRBD1 (6 bases). The V gene lost 0 bases and the J gene lost 2 bases, with 9 bases spanning the gap. The CDR3 has 15 residues. CDR1 is SGDLS, CDR2 YYNGEE, per germline. DNA of the CDR3: TGTGCCAGCAGCGTAGCAAGGGGGACTGGAAACACCATATATTTT. Its translation is CASSVARGTGNTIYF.